The entry that follows covers one T cell receptor beta chain sequence. Antigen unknown. The sample is drawn from a study of OX40 agonist ivuxolimab in advanced cancers. Overall study context: Hepatocellular carcinoma, melanoma, renal cell or head and neck cancer affected the dose-escalation patients. Findings of the study overall: Specificity for antigen went undetermined in the expanded peripheral T cells.

The repertoire was sequenced with immunoSEQ multiplex PCR; TCRdb's copy has only in-frame clones and lacks some. The sample shows 97,000 or so clones, about 90% of them seen only once. Looked up from germline, CDR1 is MGHRA and CDR2 is YSYEKL. This CDR3 is 14 amino acids long. Deletions cut 1 base from V and 1 base from J, with 7 bases between. V usage is TRBV4-1 and J usage is TRBJ1-1; no reliable D call. This sample comprised CD4+ or CD8+ T cells sorted from blood, obtained in a trial of the OX40 agonist ivuxolimab. This receptor was identified in an adult with an advanced solid tumor such as melanoma, head and neck, liver or kidney cancer. The CDR3, as DNA: TGCGCCAGCAGCCAAGGTGACGCGAACACTGAAGCTTTCTTT. Protein sequence: CASSQGDANTEAFF.